Following are 29 T cell receptor beta chains from one sample sequenced in a study of tumor-infiltrating lymphocytes in oesophageal squamous cell carcinoma. Via MiXCR, TCRdb re-called the PCR reads, giving one row per CDR3 protein. Among about 13,000 distinct CDR3 sequences, less than 65% were seen once, and the ten largest hold 36%. Sample: esophageal tumor tissue. Receptors were obtained from a male donor with esophageal squamous cell carcinoma.

This clonotype has more than one count but fewer than ten. The gene calls are TRBV7-3 and TRBJ2-5, with 13 bases aligning to TRBD2. This CDR3 comprises 14 residues. Germline V gene lookup returns CDR1 SGHTA and CDR2 FQGTGA. The J segment lost 11 bases and the V segment lost 6 bases, leaving 9 bases of the junction unmatched. CDR3 sequence (DNA): TGTGCCAGCAGACTAGCGGGAGGGAACAATGAGCAGTACTTC. Translated, it gives CASRLAGGNNEQYF.

Comment on this clonotype: This CDR3 is missing its conserved last phenylalanine or tryptophan, likely due to a read error. The DNA is left out, because the CDR3 cannot be placed on it with certainty; the CDR3 is given as TCRdb lists it. The rearrangement joins TRBV12-3 or TRBV12-4 to TRBJ2-5; TRBD2 was called by the table and not checked on the DNA. From its first to its last residue, the CDR3 has 16 amino acids. CDR3: CASSPRSWGSPLHFGN.

CDR3 sequence: CASSSPQGFRYGYTF. CDR3 bases: TGTGCCAGCAGCTCCCCACAGGGTTTCCGCTATGGCTACACCTTC. The chain recombines TRBV7-2 with TRBJ1-2, with D possibly matching TRBD1 (6 bases). The CDR3 spans 15 residues. Trimming took 4 bases from V and 4 from J, leaving 16 bases between them. Per the germline V gene, CDR1 is SGHTA and CDR2 is FQGNSA.

The rearrangement links TRBV3-1 to TRBJ1-2; D is undetermined. V was clipped by 0 bases and J by 6 bases, with 14 bases between them. CDR1 and CDR2 from the germline V gene are LGHDT and YNNKEL (reference sequence). The CDR3 consists of 15 residues. The CDR3 DNA is TGTGCCAGCAGCCAAGATCTGGGAGGCGCAAATGGCTACACCTTC. Amino acids: CASSQDLGGANGYTF.

This clonotype was recorded at least ten times. Here the CDR3 reads CSAAIRDRTYNEQFF. The CDR3 DNA follows: TGCAGTGCCGCCATCCGGGACAGGACTTACAATGAGCAGTTCTTC. This chain uses TRBV20-1 with TRBJ2-1, with TRBD1 matching over 8 bases. The V and J ends lost 6 bases and 4 bases, in that order; junction bases with no gene match: 11. Germline CDR1 reads DFQATT; CDR2 reads SNEGSKA (reference sequence). The CDR3 totals 15 residues.

This clonotype appeared a single time. The V gene is TRBV28, the J gene TRBJ1-1; 8 nucleotides agree with TRBD1. The last part of the DNA fits TRBJ1-2 better; the J call may be wrong. Germline assignment: CDR1 MDHEN and CDR2 SYDVKM. There are 11 residues in the CDR3. In DNA, the CDR3 is TGTGCCAGCAGGGACAGGGATGGCTACACCTTC. Translating it yields CASRDRDGYTF.

The genes are TRBV14 and TRBJ2-7, with D uncertain. The germline gives CDR1 SGHDN, CDR2 FVKESK. The CDR3 has 14 amino acids. Trimming stripped 4 bases from V and 1 base from J, with 11 bases between. This chain's CDR3 is CASSPLAHSYEQYF. The CDR3 nucleotides read TGTGCCAGCAGCCCCTTAGCTCATTCCTACGAGCAGTACTTC.

This clonotype showed up just a few times. The CDR3 region is CASSRSSGYTDTQYF. In nucleotides, the CDR3 is TGTGCCAGCAGCAGGAGCAGCGGATACACAGATACGCAGTATTTT. This chain joins TRBV7-6 and TRBJ2-3; a weak D match, TRBD2 (5 bases). Trimming took off 5 bases at V and 2 bases at J, with 14 bases between the two ends. Germline lookup yields CDR1 SGHVS and CDR2 FNYEAQ. This CDR3 comprises 15 residues.

The genes are TRBV12-3 or TRBV12-4 and TRBJ2-3; 7 bases agree with TRBD2. The J segment lost 2 bases and the V segment lost 7 bases, leaving 9 bases of the junction unmatched. The CDR3 is made up of 15 amino acids. Here the CDR3 DNA reads TGTGCCAGCAATCTCCTAGCGGAGGCCACAGATACGCAGTATTTT. The encoded protein is CASNLLAEATDTQYF.

The chain links TRBV12-3 or TRBV12-4 to TRBJ2-1, with a weak D call TRBD1 (6 bases). The J call could be wrong; TRBJ2-5 is a better fit for the DNA end. This CDR3 has 13 amino acids. The CDR3 sequence: CASTHRVEETQYF. Written as DNA, the CDR3 is TGTGCCAGCACCCACAGGGTGGAAGAGACCCAGTACTTC.

This sequence joins TRBV28 and TRBJ2-6; D is unresolved. Trimming left V 5 bases short and J 2 bases short, with 7 bases between. The germline V gene encodes CDR1 MDHEN and CDR2 SYDVKM. This CDR3 is built from 14 residues. CDR3 DNA: TGTGCCAGCAGTATAGTGGCTGGGGCCAACGTCCTGACTTTC. Amino acid sequence: CASSIVAGANVLTF.

A remark on this clonotype: One junction end disagrees with the germline gene, perhaps due to a read error. The rearrangement joins TRBV5-3 to TRBJ2-4; D remains unclear. The J call may be mistaken, given a closer DNA end match to TRBJ2-5. TRBV5-3 is an ORF for which the function is uncertain. This CDR3 region has 14 residues. The CDR3 nucleotides read TGTGCCAGCAGCTTGCTCTCCAACCAAGAGACCCAGTACTTC. Its translation: CASSLLSNQETQYF.

In this sample, this clonotype turned up a few times. The gene calls are TRBV7-6 and TRBJ2-1, with 7 bases matching TRBD1. The trim removed 5 bases at V and 3 bases at J, leaving 7 bases unmatched. CDR3 length equals 15 residues. Germline V CDR1 and CDR2: SGHVS, FNYEAQ. CDR3 nucleotide sequence: TGTGCCAGCAGCCAGGGGACAGCGAACTACAATGAGCAGTTCTTC. Protein: CASSQGTANYNEQFF.

This sequence joins TRBV9 and TRBJ2-7, with D tentatively TRBD2 (5 bases). TRBJ2-5 explains the end of the DNA better; the J call may be wrong. This CDR3 contains 15 residues. CDR1 is SGDLS, CDR2 YYNGEE, per germline. In nucleotides, the CDR3 is TGTGCCAGCAGCGTTACGACGGGGTTCCCAGAGACCCAGTACTTC. Its translation: CASSVTTGFPETQYF.

The chain is built from TRBV9 and TRBJ2-7; the match to TRBD2 covers 9 bases. J was trimmed by 5 bases and V by 3 bases; bases with no gene match: 9. CDR3 length: 15 amino acids. Germline V gene lookup returns CDR1 SGDLS and CDR2 YYNGEE. CDR3 protein: CASSGEGTSINEQYF. CDR3 sequence (DNA): TGTGCCAGCAGCGGAGAGGGGACTAGCATCAACGAGCAGTACTTC.

This clonotype was observed many times. The gene calls are TRBV7-2 and TRBJ2-1; D might be TRBD2 (6 bases). V shed 2 bases and J shed 9 bases, with 8 bases lying between them. This CDR3 comprises 12 residues. The germline V gene encodes CDR1 SGHTA and CDR2 FQGNSA. The CDR3 DNA is TGTGCCAGCAGCTTAACTAGCATTGAGCAGTTCTTC. Translating gives CASSLTSIEQFF.

The chain joins TRBV19 to TRBJ2-5, with unresolved D. With 4 bases removed from V and 1 base from J, the gap between germline ends came to 10 bases. In germline, CDR1 is LNHDA, CDR2 SQIVND (reference sequence). This CDR3 has 14 residues. Here the CDR3 reads CASSRTVSQETQYF. CDR3 in DNA: TGTGCCAGTAGTAGGACGGTGTCCCAAGAGACCCAGTACTTC.

By sample share, this clonotype is medium-sized. A single base separates this from a much larger clone, so it may be a read error. The rearrangement joins TRBV10-2 to TRBJ2-1, with D possibly matching TRBD1 (5 bases). The closer fit of TRBJ2-7 to the DNA end suggests the J call may be wrong. The CDR3 totals 15 residues. Germline V gene lookup returns CDR1 WSHSY and CDR2 SAAADI. In DNA form, the CDR3 reads TGCGCCAGCAGTGAATCGCAGGGATGGTACAATGAGCAGTACTTC. Protein: CASSESQGWYNEQYF.

This clonotype ranks as medium-sized. This could be a read error, since a much larger clone is one nucleotide away. The J gene is TRBJ2-7, the V gene TRBV28; TRBD2 aligns across 7 bases. This CDR3 contains 15 residues. With V trimmed by 6 bases and J by 7 bases, 15 bases remained unmatched. Germline CDR1 and CDR2: MDHEN and SYDVKM. The CDR3 nucleotides are TGTGCCAGCAGAAAACTCGGTGGCGGGGGTAATGAGCAGTACTTC. Its protein product is CASRKLGGGGNEQYF.

The J gene is TRBJ2-3, the V gene TRBV6-2 or TRBV6-3, with TRBD1 as a possible D gene (5 bases). The DNA end is more similar to TRBJ1-1, so the J call may be wrong. There are 14 residues in the CDR3. Germline assignment: CDR1 MNHEY and CDR2 SVGEGT. Here the CDR3 reads CASSVGAEGTEAFF. The CDR3 DNA is TGTGCCAGCAGTGTAGGGGCGGAGGGCACTGAAGCTTTCTTT.

The gene calls are TRBV7-3 and TRBJ2-1, with 10 nucleotides matching TRBD2. With V trimmed by 2 bases and J by 4 bases, 2 bases remained unmatched. This CDR3 is built from 15 residues. Germline V lookup: CDR1 SGHTA, CDR2 FQGTGA. As DNA, the CDR3 is TGTGCCAGCAGCTTATCTAGCGGGGGTTACAATGAGCAGTTCTTC. Translation: CASSLSSGGYNEQFF.

The rearrangement joins TRBV7-8 to TRBJ2-6; no reliable D call. CDR1 and CDR2 (germline): SGHVS, FQNEAQ. Trimming took 4 bases from V and 4 from J, leaving 11 bases between them. The CDR3 is 15 amino acids. The CDR3 here is CASSWQDPGANVLTF. The DNA of the CDR3 is TGTGCCAGCAGCTGGCAGGATCCAGGGGCCAACGTCCTGACTTTC.

The table lists this clonotype with a few counts. The chain links TRBV7-3 to TRBJ2-7, with D perhaps matching TRBD2 (5 bases). The DNA end favors TRBJ2-1, so the J call may be wrong. The CDR3 is 13 amino acids. The germline V gene has CDR1 SGHTA and CDR2 FQGTGA. The CDR3 loop reads CASSLGLNNEQFF. As DNA, the CDR3 is TGTGCCAGCAGCTTAGGACTGAACAATGAGCAGTTCTTC.

This clonotype has a handful of counts. The rearrangement uses TRBV7-2 and TRBJ2-3; D gene uncertain. The CDR3 spans 17 residues. V was pared by 1 base and J by 3 bases, with 17 bases between. Germline V gives CDR1 SGHTA, CDR2 FQGNSA. Here the CDR3 DNA reads TGTGCCAGCAGCTTAGAATGGCAGGCAGGTGTTACAGATACGCAGTATTTT. Translation: CASSLEWQAGVTDTQYF.

This clonotype was observed a single time. The V and J genes are TRBV7-6 and TRBJ2-1; D unresolved. The J call may be faulty, since TRBJ2-5 better matches the DNA end. This CDR3 contains 12 residues. Germline values: CDR1 SGHVS, CDR2 FNYEAQ. In DNA form, the CDR3 reads TGTGCCAGCAGCTTACCCCTTTCGACCCAGTACTTC. Amino acids: CASSLPLSTQYF.

Comments on this clonotype: In this CDR3 the conserved last residue, phenylalanine or tryptophan, is missing, so a read error is likely. The DNA is left out, because the CDR3 cannot be placed on it with certainty; the CDR3 is given as TCRdb lists it. The chain recombines TRBV14 with TRBJ2-1. The CDR3 is made up of 13 amino acids, end residues included. Germline V gives CDR1 SGHDN, CDR2 FVKESK. The CDR3 loop is CASSLGYEQYFGN.

V is TRBV24-1 and J is TRBJ2-7; TRBD1 agrees at 12 bases. The assigned J gene may be wrong: the sequence end matches TRBJ2-5 better. Germline CDR1 reads KGHDR; CDR2 reads SFDVKD. The CDR3 sequence is 16 residues long. In nucleotides, the CDR3 is TGTGCCACCAGTCCCACTTGGGACAGGGGGCAGGAGACCCAGTACTTC. Amino acid sequence: CATSPTWDRGQETQYF.

This clonotype was recorded at least ten times. Germline and junction disagree at one end, which may indicate a read error. The chain has TRBV12-3 or TRBV12-4 and TRBJ1-2; D not resolved. The CDR3 loop spans 11 amino acids. The chain's CDR3 is CASSRPPEFFF. CDR3 nucleotide sequence: TGTGCCAGCAGTCGTCCGCCGGAATTCTTCTTC.

This chain links TRBV7-2 with TRBJ2-4; TRBD1 is a possible D gene (5 bases). The tail of the sequence fits TRBJ2-5 better, so the J call may be wrong. The CDR3 loop spans 12 amino acids. In germline, CDR1 is SGHTA, CDR2 FQGNSA. The CDR3 region is CASKRQQETQYF. The CDR3 region has the DNA TGTGCCAGCAAGCGACAGCAAGAGACCCAGTACTTC.